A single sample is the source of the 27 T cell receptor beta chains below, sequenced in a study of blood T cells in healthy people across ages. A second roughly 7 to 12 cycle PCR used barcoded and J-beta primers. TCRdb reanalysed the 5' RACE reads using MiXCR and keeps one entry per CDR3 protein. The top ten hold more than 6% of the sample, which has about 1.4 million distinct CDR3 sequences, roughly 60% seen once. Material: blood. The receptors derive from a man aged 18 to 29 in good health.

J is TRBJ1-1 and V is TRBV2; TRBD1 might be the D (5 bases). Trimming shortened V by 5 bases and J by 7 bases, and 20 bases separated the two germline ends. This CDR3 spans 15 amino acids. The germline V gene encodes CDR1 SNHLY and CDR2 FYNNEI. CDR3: CASSSPGFKGGEAFF. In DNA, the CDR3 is TGTGCCAGCAGTTCCCCAGGGTTTAAGGGAGGTGAAGCTTTCTTT.

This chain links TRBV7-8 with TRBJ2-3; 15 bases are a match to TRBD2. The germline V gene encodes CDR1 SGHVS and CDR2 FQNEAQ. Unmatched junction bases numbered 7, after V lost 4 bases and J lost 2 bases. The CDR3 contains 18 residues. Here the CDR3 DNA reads TGTGCCAGCAGCTCCCCGGGACTAGCGGGGGGCGACACAGATACGCAGTATTTT. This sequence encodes CASSSPGLAGGDTDTQYF.

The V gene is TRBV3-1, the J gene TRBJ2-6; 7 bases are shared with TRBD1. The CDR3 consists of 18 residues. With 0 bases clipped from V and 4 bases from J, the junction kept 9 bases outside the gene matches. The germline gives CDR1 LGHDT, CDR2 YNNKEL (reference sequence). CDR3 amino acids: CASSQEDRVRTGANVLTF. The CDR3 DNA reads TGTGCCAGCAGCCAAGAAGACAGGGTTCGTACCGGGGCCAACGTCCTGACTTTC.

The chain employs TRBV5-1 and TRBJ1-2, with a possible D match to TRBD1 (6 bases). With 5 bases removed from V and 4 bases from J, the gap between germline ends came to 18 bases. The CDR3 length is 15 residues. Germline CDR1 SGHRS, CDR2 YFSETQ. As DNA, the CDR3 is TGCGCCAGCAGAACAACGTCAGGGGACCTCTATGGCTACACCTTC. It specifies CASRTTSGDLYGYTF.

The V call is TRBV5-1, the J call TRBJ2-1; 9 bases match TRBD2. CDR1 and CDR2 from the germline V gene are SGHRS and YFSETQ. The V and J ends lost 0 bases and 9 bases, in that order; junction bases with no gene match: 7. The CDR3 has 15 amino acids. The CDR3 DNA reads TGCGCCAGCAGCTTGGATGTAGCGGGAGTCAGTGAGCAGTTCTTC. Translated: CASSLDVAGVSEQFF.

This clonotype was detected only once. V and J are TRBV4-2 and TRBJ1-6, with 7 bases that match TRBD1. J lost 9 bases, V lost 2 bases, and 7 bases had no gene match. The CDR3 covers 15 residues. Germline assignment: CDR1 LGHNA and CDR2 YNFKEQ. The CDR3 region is CASSQSGTVGSPLHF. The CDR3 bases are TGTGCCAGCAGCCAATCCGGGACAGTGGGTTCACCCCTCCACTTT.

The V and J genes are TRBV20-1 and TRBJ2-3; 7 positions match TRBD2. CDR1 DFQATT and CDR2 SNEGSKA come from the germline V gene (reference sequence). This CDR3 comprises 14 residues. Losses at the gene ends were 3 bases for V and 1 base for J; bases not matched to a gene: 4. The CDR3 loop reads CSARGGIRTDTQYF. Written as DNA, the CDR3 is TGCAGTGCTAGGGGAGGGATCCGCACAGATACGCAGTATTTT.

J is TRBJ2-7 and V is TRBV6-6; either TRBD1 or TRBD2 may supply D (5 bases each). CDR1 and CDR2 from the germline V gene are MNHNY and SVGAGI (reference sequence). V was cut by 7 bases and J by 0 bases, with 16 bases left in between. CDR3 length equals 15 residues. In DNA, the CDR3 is TGTGCCAGCACTCCCGGGACGTTGTTCTCCTACGAGCAGTACTTC. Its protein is CASTPGTLFSYEQYF.

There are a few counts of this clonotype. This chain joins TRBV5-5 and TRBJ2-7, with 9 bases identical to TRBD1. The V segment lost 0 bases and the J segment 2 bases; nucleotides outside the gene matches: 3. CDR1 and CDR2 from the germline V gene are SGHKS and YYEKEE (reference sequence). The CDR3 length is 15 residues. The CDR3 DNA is TGTGCCAGCAGCTTGGAAGGACAGGGGACCTACGAGCAGTACTTC. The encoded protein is CASSLEGQGTYEQYF. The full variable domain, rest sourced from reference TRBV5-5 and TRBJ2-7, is DAGVTQSPTHLIKTRGQQVTLRCSPISGHKSVSWYQQVLGQGPQFIFQYYEKEERGRGNFPDRFSARQFPNYSSELNVNALLLGDSALYLCASSLEGQGTYEQYFGPGTRLTVT.

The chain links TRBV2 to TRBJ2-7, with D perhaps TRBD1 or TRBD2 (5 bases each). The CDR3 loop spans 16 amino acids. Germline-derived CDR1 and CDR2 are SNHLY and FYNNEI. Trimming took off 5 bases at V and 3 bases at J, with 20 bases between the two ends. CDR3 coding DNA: TGTGCCAGCAGTAGGGACCAAGCGGCGGGTATCTACGAGCAGTACTTC. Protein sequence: CASSRDQAAGIYEQYF.

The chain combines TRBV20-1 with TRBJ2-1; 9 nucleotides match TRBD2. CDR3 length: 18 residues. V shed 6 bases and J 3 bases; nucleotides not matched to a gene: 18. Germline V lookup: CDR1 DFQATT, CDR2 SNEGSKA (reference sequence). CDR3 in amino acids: CSAGESKRGATHYNEQFF. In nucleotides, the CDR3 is TGCAGTGCCGGAGAGTCCAAGCGGGGGGCCACCCACTACAATGAGCAGTTCTTC.

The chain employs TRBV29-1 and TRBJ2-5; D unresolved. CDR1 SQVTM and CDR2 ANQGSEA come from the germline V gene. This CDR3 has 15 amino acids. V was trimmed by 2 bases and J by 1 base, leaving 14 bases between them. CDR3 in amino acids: CSVESRLRPQETQYF. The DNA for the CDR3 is TGCAGCGTTGAAAGCCGACTCCGACCCCAAGAGACCCAGTACTTC.

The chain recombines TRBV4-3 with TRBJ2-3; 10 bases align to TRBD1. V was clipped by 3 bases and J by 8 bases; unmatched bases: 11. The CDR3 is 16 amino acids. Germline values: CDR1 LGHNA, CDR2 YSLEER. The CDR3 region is CASSHSGQGVFGTQYF. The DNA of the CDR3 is TGCGCCAGCAGCCATTCCGGACAGGGGGTGTTTGGTACGCAGTATTTT.

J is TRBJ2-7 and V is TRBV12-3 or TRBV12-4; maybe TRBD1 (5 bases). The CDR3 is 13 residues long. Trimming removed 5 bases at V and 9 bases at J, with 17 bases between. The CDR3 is CASSPQWAGRQYF. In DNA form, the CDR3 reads TGTGCCAGCAGTCCCCAGTGGGCAGGGCGGCAGTACTTC.

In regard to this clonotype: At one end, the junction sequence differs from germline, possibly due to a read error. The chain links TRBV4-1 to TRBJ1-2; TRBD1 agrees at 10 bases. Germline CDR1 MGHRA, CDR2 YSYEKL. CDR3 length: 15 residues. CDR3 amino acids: CASSYRDRGNYSYTF. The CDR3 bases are TGCGCCAGCAGCTACCGGGACAGGGGAAACTATAGCTACACCTTC.

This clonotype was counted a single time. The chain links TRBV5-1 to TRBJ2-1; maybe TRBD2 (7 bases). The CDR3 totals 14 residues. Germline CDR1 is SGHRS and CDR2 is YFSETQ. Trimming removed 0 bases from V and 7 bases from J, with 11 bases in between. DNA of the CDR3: TGCGCCAGCAGCTTGGCTGGGGGGGCGAATGAGCAGTTCTTC. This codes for CASSLAGGANEQFF.

CDR3 in amino acids: CASRPLEQGGFQYF. CDR3 nucleotide sequence: TGTGCCAGCAGGCCCCTTGAACAGGGGGGGTTCCAGTACTTC. J is TRBJ2-5 and V is TRBV6-2 or TRBV6-3, with a weak D call TRBD1 (8 bases). The CDR3 spans 14 residues. Germline V gene sequence: CDR1 MNHEY, CDR2 SVGEGT. Between the trimmed V and J ends, which lost 6 bases and 10 bases, there was a span of 21 bases.

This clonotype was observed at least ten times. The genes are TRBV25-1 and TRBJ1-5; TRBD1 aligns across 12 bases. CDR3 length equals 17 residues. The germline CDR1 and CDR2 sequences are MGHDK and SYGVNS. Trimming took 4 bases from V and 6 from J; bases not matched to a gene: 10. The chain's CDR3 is CASSGAGTGGAGQPQHF. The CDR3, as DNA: TGTGCCAGCAGTGGGGCCGGGACAGGGGGCGCGGGTCAGCCCCAGCATTTT.

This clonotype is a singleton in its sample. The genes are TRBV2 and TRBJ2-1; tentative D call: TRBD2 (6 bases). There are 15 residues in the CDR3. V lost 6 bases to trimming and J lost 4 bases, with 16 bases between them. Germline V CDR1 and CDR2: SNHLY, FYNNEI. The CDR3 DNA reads TGTGCCAGCAGAGTCAACAGCGGGTTATACAATGAGCAGTTCTTC. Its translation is CASRVNSGLYNEQFF.

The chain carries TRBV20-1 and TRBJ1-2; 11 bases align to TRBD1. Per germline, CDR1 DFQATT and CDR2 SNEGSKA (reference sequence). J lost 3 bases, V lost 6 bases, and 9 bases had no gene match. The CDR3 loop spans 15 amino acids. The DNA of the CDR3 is TGCAGTGCACCAAAAGCGGGACAGGGGGACTATGGCTACACCTTC. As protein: CSAPKAGQGDYGYTF.

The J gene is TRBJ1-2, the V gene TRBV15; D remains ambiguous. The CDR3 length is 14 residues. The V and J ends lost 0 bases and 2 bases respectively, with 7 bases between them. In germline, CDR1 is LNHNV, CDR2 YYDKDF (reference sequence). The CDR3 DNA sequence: TGTGCCACCAGCAGAGATCGGCAGAACTATGGCTACACCTTC. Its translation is CATSRDRQNYGYTF.

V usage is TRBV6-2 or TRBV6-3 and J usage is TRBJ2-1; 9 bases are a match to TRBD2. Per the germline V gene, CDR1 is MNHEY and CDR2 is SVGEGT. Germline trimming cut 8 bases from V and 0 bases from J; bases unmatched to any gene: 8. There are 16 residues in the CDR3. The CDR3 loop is CASYISGGFSYNEQFF. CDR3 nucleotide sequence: TGTGCCAGCTACATTAGCGGGGGTTTCTCCTACAATGAGCAGTTCTTC.

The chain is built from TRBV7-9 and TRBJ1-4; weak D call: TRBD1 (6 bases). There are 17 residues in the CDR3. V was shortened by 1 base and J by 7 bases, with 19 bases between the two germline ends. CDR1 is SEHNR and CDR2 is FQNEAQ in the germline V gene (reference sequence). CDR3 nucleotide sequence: TGTGCCAGCAGCTTAGGAGGGGGAACAGGGATCGGTGAAAAACTGTTTTTT. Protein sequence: CASSLGGGTGIGEKLFF. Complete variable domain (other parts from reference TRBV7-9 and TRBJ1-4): DTGVSQNPRHKITKRGQNVTFRCDPISEHNRLYWYRQTLGQGPEFLTYFQNEAQLEKSRLLSDRFSAERPKGSFSTLEIQRTEQGDSAMYLCASSLGGGTGIGEKLFFGSGTQLSVL.

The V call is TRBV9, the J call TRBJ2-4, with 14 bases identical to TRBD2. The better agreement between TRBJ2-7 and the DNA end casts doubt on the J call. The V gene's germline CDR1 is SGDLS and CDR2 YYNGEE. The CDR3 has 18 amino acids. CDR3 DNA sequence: TGTGCCAGCAGCAACCACGGACTAGCGGGAGGTTACACCTACGAGCAGTACTTC. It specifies CASSNHGLAGGYTYEQYF.

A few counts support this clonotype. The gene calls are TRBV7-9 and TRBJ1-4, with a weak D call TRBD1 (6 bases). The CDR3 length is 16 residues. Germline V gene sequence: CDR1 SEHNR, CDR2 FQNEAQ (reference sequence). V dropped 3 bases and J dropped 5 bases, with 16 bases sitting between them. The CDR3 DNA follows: TGTGCCAGCAGCTTCTATACGGGGCAGGGGAATGAAAAACTGTTTTTT. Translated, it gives CASSFYTGQGNEKLFF.

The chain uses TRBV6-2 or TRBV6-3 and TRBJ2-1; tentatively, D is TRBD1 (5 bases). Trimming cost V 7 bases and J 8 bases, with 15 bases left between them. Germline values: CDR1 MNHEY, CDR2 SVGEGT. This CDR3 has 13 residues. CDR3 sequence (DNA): TGTGCCAGCACAACCTGGACACTTGATGAGCAGTTCTTC. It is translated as CASTTWTLDEQFF.

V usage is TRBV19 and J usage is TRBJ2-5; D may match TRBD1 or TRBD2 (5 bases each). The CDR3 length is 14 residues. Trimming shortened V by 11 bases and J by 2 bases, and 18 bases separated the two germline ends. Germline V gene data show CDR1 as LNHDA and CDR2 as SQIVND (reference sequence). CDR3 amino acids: CASQGPGPQETQYF. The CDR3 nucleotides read TGTGCCTCCCAAGGGCCGGGGCCTCAAGAGACCCAGTACTTC. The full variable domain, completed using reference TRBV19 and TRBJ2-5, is DGGITQSPKYLFRKEGQNVTLSCEQNLNHDAMYWYRQDPGQGLRLIYYSQIVNDFQKGDIAEGYSVSREKKESFPLTVTSAQKNPTAFYLCASQGPGPQETQYFGPGTRLLVL.